The 2 T cell receptor beta chains below all came from one sample that was sequenced in a study of T cell clonality in common variable immunodeficiency. Clones were sequenced by immunoSEQ multiplex PCR, and TCRdb holds only the in-frame ones, with some missing. This sample has 35,000 to 50,000 clones, each found more than once. The sequenced sample consisted of peripheral blood mononuclear cells. Every receptor here comes from a person aged 18-70 years in good health.

This clone was detected many times. The read ends 3 residues shy of where the CDR3 ends; the end is completed using the germline J gene. Other DNA sequences in this specimen translate into the identical CDR3. The chain uses TRBV5-1 and TRBJ2-3; the D gene is possibly TRBD2 (6 bases). Germline assignment: CDR1 SGHRS and CDR2 YFSETQ. The V and J ends lost 7 bases and 4 bases respectively, with 16 bases between them. The CDR3 has 14 residues. CDR3 sequence reads: CASFMTGVADTQYF. CDR3 DNA (partial): TGCGCCAGCTTCATGACGGGGGTAGCAGATACG. The entire variable domain, with the rest obtained from reference TRBV5-1 and TRBJ2-3, is as follows: KAGVTQTPRYLIKTRGQQVTLSCSPISGHRSVSWYQQTPGQGLQFLFEYFSETQRNKGNFPGRFSGRQFSNSRSEMNVSTLELGDSALYLCASFMTGVADTQYFGPGTRLTVL.

This clone was recorded many times. The CDR3 end is not reached by the read, which stops 3 residues before it; the germline J gene fills it in. J is TRBJ1-1 and V is TRBV20-1; possible D gene TRBD1, 5 bases. CDR1 DFQATT and CDR2 SNEGSKA come from the germline V gene (reference sequence). V lost 3 bases and J lost 5, with 16 bases in between. This CDR3 is 14 amino acids long. The CDR3 DNA, read in part, is TGCAGTGCTAGGGGTCGAGGGAAGGGGACTGAA. Protein sequence: CSARGRGKGTE. The full CDR3 protein is CSARGRGKGTEAFF.